A selection of T cell receptor beta chains follows, all from one sample in a study of blood T cell repertoires in COVID-19. Sequencing used immunoSEQ multiplex PCR; TCRdb keeps in-frame clones, though not all of them. This sample has about 260,000 clones, with over 80% found just once. Material for sequencing was peripheral blood. These TCRs come from a woman aged 40 to 50 who had recovered from COVID-19. CDR3s include the opening cysteine and the closing phenylalanine or tryptophan. Each record gives: V gene, clone size, J gene, D gene, CDR3 DNA, CDR3 protein. A D gene is named only where the DNA matches it firmly. Where a row states a size, it is once, few, many or the class of an expanded clone; other rows omit it.

v_gene: TRBV5-1
abundance: once
j_gene: TRBJ1-1
d_gene: TRBD1
CDR3nt: TGCGCCAGCAGCTTACAGGGGGCTGGGACTGAAGCTTTCTTT
CDR3aa: CASSLQGAGTEAFF

v_gene: TRBV7-9
abundance: NA
j_gene: TRBJ2-1
d_gene: NA
CDR3nt: TGTGCCAGCAGCTCTAATCCGGGGGAAGGGGTGCAGTTCTTC
CDR3aa: CASSSNPGEGVQFF

v_gene: TRBV6-5
abundance: NA
j_gene: TRBJ1-6
d_gene: NA
CDR3nt: TGTGCCAGCAGTTACTCCGGGACTCTGGATTCACCCCTCCACTTT
CDR3aa: CASSYSGTLDSPLHF

v_gene: TRBV9
abundance: NA
j_gene: TRBJ2-6
d_gene: NA
CDR3nt: TGTGCCAGCGGGGAGGGGGACAGGATTTCTGGGGCCAACGTCCTGACTTTC
CDR3aa: CASGEGDRISGANVLTF

v_gene: TRBV18
abundance: NA
j_gene: TRBJ1-4
d_gene: NA
CDR3nt: TGTGCCAGCTCACCTCTCGCGAGCGGGGAAAAACTGTTTTTT
CDR3aa: CASSPLASGEKLFF

v_gene: TRBV19
abundance: few
j_gene: TRBJ1-6
d_gene: NA
CDR3nt: TGTGCCAGTAGTCCAAGGGGCCGGCGCTCCTATAATTCACCCCTCCACTTT
CDR3aa: CASSPRGRRSYNSPLHF

v_gene: TRBV13
abundance: NA
j_gene: TRBJ2-2
d_gene: NA
CDR3nt: TGTGCCAGCAGCCCCGGAGTCACCGGGGAGCTGTTTTTT
CDR3aa: CASSPGVTGELFF

v_gene: TRBV13
abundance: NA
j_gene: TRBJ2-3
d_gene: NA
CDR3nt: TGTGCCAGCCGGGGAGCGGCTAGCACAGATACGCAGTATTTT
CDR3aa: CASRGAASTDTQYF

v_gene: TRBV7-9
abundance: NA
j_gene: TRBJ2-5
d_gene: TRBD2
CDR3nt: TGTGCCAGCACCTATTCGGCCCGCGGGGGGGCTGGGGAGACCCAGTACTTC
CDR3aa: CASTYSARGGAGETQYF

v_gene: TRBV7-9
abundance: NA
j_gene: TRBJ1-1
d_gene: NA
CDR3nt: TGTGCCAGCAGCTTAGATCCAGGGCGCGGGGGGAGTCTCGCTGAAGCTTTCTTT
CDR3aa: CASSLDPGRGGSLAEAFF

v_gene: TRBV6-1
abundance: NA
j_gene: TRBJ1-5
d_gene: NA
CDR3nt: TGTGCCAGCAGTTCGGGTGGAGGTCAGCCCCAGCATTTT
CDR3aa: CASSSGGGQPQHF

v_gene: TRBV6-1
abundance: NA
j_gene: TRBJ2-7
d_gene: TRBD2
CDR3nt: TGTGCCAGCAGTGAGTGGGCTAGCGGATACTCCTACGAGCAGTACTTC
CDR3aa: CASSEWASGYSYEQYF

v_gene: TRBV21-1
abundance: NA
j_gene: TRBJ1-5
d_gene: NA
CDR3nt: TGTGCCAGCAGCAAAATGGGACAAGGTGAGGGCAATCAGCCCCAGCATTTT
CDR3aa: CASSKMGQGEGNQPQHF

v_gene: TRBV29-1
abundance: few
j_gene: TRBJ1-1
d_gene: NA
CDR3nt: TGCAGCGTGGAGGCCGGGATAGCTTTCTTT
CDR3aa: CSVEAGIAFF

v_gene: TRBV3-1/TRBV3-2
abundance: once
j_gene: TRBJ1-5
d_gene: NA
CDR3nt: TGTGCCAGCAGCGACACATGGGGCAATCAGCCCCAGCATTTT
CDR3aa: CASSDTWGNQPQHF

v_gene: TRBV23-1
abundance: once
j_gene: TRBJ2-6
d_gene: NA
CDR3nt: TGCGCCAGCCCCGGTCGCGGGTCGGATCCAAAAGAAAAGGGAAAGGCTGGGGCCAACGTCCTGACTTTC
CDR3aa: CASPGRGSDPKEKGKAGANVLTF

v_gene: TRBV13
abundance: NA
j_gene: TRBJ1-2
d_gene: NA
CDR3nt: TGTGCCAGCAGCTTCCGGGGTTGGCGGGTCGGAGGCTATGGCTACACCTTC
CDR3aa: CASSFRGWRVGGYGYTF

v_gene: TRBV4-3
abundance: NA
j_gene: TRBJ1-1
d_gene: NA
CDR3nt: TGCGCCAGCAGCCTCTGGGAGGGGAAGACTGAAGCTTTCTTT
CDR3aa: CASSLWEGKTEAFF

v_gene: TRBV24-1
abundance: NA
j_gene: TRBJ1-1
d_gene: NA
CDR3nt: TGTGCCACCAGTGATCCAGGGAGGCCCACTGAAGCTTTCTTT
CDR3aa: CATSDPGRPTEAFF

v_gene: TRBV7-2
abundance: NA
j_gene: TRBJ2-1
d_gene: NA
CDR3nt: TGTGCCAGCAGCCCCGGCAGGGGTGAATACAATGAGCAGTTCTTC
CDR3aa: CASSPGRGEYNEQFF

v_gene: TRBV7-6
abundance: NA
j_gene: TRBJ1-1
d_gene: NA
CDR3nt: TGTGCCAGCAGCTTAGGGGGGGGGTACACTGAAGCTTTCTTT
CDR3aa: CASSLGGGYTEAFF

v_gene: TRBV21-1
abundance: NA
j_gene: TRBJ2-7
d_gene: NA
CDR3nt: TGTGCCAGCAGCACCCCCCCGGACAGCACCTACGAGCAGTACTTC
CDR3aa: CASSTPPDSTYEQYF

v_gene: TRBV27
abundance: NA
j_gene: TRBJ2-7
d_gene: TRBD1
CDR3nt: TGTGCCAGCAGCTTAAGGTCCGGGACAGGGAGATACGAGCAGTACTTC
CDR3aa: CASSLRSGTGRYEQYF

v_gene: TRBV7-8
abundance: NA
j_gene: TRBJ2-3
d_gene: TRBD2
CDR3nt: TGTGCCAGCAGCTATAGCGGGGGGGCTGATTTAACAGATACGCAGTATTTT
CDR3aa: CASSYSGGADLTDTQYF

v_gene: TRBV5-8
abundance: NA
j_gene: TRBJ2-3
d_gene: TRBD2
CDR3nt: TGTGCCAGCGGTCGTGAAGCGGGGGGAGATACGCAGTATTTT
CDR3aa: CASGREAGGDTQYF

v_gene: TRBV10-3
abundance: NA
j_gene: TRBJ1-2
d_gene: NA
CDR3nt: TGTGCCATCAGTGACCCCTCGCGTCTTGGCTACACCTTC
CDR3aa: CAISDPSRLGYTF

v_gene: TRBV5-1
abundance: NA
j_gene: TRBJ2-2
d_gene: TRBD2
CDR3nt: TGCGCCAGCACCGGCGGGGGGTTACTGAACACCGGGGAGCTGTTTTTT
CDR3aa: CASTGGGLLNTGELFF

v_gene: TRBV10-3
abundance: NA
j_gene: TRBJ2-1
d_gene: TRBD2
CDR3nt: TGTGCCAGCGCGCCTAGCGGGGGGGCTGAGGAGCAGTTCTTC
CDR3aa: CASAPSGGAEEQFF

v_gene: TRBV12-3/TRBV12-4
abundance: once
j_gene: TRBJ1-2
d_gene: NA
CDR3nt: TGTGCCAGCACCCTCCCCGGGTTTGGCTACACCTTC
CDR3aa: CASTLPGFGYTF

v_gene: TRBV10-1
abundance: NA
j_gene: TRBJ1-2
d_gene: NA
CDR3nt: TGCGCCAGCAGCCCGGGACAACTCTATGGCTACACCTTC
CDR3aa: CASSPGQLYGYTF

v_gene: TRBV7-2
abundance: NA
j_gene: TRBJ1-1
d_gene: NA
CDR3nt: TGTGCCAGCACCCCCACCTCCGACAGGTATGAAGCTTTCTTT
CDR3aa: CASTPTSDRYEAFF

v_gene: TRBV29-1
abundance: NA
j_gene: TRBJ2-7
d_gene: NA
CDR3nt: TGCAGCGCCGACTCGGGCAGGGCCGACGAGCAGTACTTC
CDR3aa: CSADSGRADEQYF

v_gene: TRBV5-4
abundance: few
j_gene: TRBJ2-7
d_gene: NA
CDR3nt: TGTGCCAGCAGCTATGGGGGGACTTCCGCCTACGAGCAGTACTTC
CDR3aa: CASSYGGTSAYEQYF

v_gene: TRBV7-9
abundance: NA
j_gene: TRBJ2-1
d_gene: NA
CDR3nt: TGTGCCAGCAACCCGGGACACTTGTCCTACAATGAGCAGTTCTTC
CDR3aa: CASNPGHLSYNEQFF

v_gene: TRBV5-1
abundance: NA
j_gene: TRBJ2-7
d_gene: TRBD1
CDR3nt: TGCGCCAGCAGCTCTGGGGACAGGGGGCGGGACGAGCAGTACTTC
CDR3aa: CASSSGDRGRDEQYF

v_gene: TRBV7-2
abundance: many
j_gene: TRBJ2-7
d_gene: TRBD1
CDR3nt: TGTGCCAGCAGCCCCACTCTACAGGGGGCCTCCTACGAGCAGTACTTC
CDR3aa: CASSPTLQGASYEQYF

v_gene: TRBV30
abundance: NA
j_gene: TRBJ2-5
d_gene: NA
CDR3nt: TGTGCCTGGAGGGGTGGGGGGTACGAGACCCAGTACTTC
CDR3aa: CAWRGGGYETQYF

v_gene: TRBV2
abundance: NA
j_gene: TRBJ2-3
d_gene: TRBD2
CDR3nt: TGTGCCAGCAGTGTCAAGCGGGGGGGCACAGATACGCAGTATTTT
CDR3aa: CASSVKRGGTDTQYF

v_gene: TRBV7-9
abundance: NA
j_gene: TRBJ2-3
d_gene: TRBD1
CDR3nt: TGTGCCCAAACCGGACAGGGCGACACAGATACGCAGTATTTT
CDR3aa: CAQTGQGDTDTQYF

v_gene: TRBV2
abundance: NA
j_gene: TRBJ1-1
d_gene: NA
CDR3nt: TGTGCCAGCAGTGAAGCAAGGAGGGGGAACACTGAAGCTTTCTTT
CDR3aa: CASSEARRGNTEAFF

v_gene: TRBV12-3/TRBV12-4
abundance: NA
j_gene: TRBJ1-2
d_gene: NA
CDR3nt: TGTGCCAGCCATGGGCAGGGAAGCTATGGCTACACCTTC
CDR3aa: CASHGQGSYGYTF

v_gene: TRBV10-3
abundance: few
j_gene: TRBJ2-7
d_gene: TRBD1
CDR3nt: TGTGCCATCTCCAAAGTCCGGGACAGAGCCTACGAGCAGTACTTC
CDR3aa: CAISKVRDRAYEQYF

v_gene: TRBV7-9
abundance: NA
j_gene: TRBJ1-2
d_gene: NA
CDR3nt: TGTGCCAGCAGCTTAGGCCTCCCGGGCACCTTC
CDR3aa: CASSLGLPGTF

v_gene: TRBV29-1
abundance: NA
j_gene: TRBJ2-4
d_gene: NA
CDR3nt: TGCAGCGTTGAAGGATCGGGGAAAACCATTCAGTACTTC
CDR3aa: CSVEGSGKTIQYF

v_gene: TRBV7-9
abundance: NA
j_gene: TRBJ1-2
d_gene: NA
CDR3nt: TGTGCCAGCAGCCCCCTCGGGACTCATGGCTACACCTTC
CDR3aa: CASSPLGTHGYTF

v_gene: TRBV5-6
abundance: NA
j_gene: TRBJ1-2
d_gene: NA
CDR3nt: TGTGCCAGCAGCTTGCCTTCGGGGACTGGAGGCTACACCTTC
CDR3aa: CASSLPSGTGGYTF

v_gene: TRBV5-4
abundance: NA
j_gene: TRBJ1-6
d_gene: NA
CDR3nt: TGTGCCAGCAGCTCCCGGAGGGACTATAATTCACCCCTCCACTTT
CDR3aa: CASSSRRDYNSPLHF

v_gene: TRBV7-9
abundance: NA
j_gene: TRBJ2-7
d_gene: NA
CDR3nt: TGTGCCAGCAGCCATGCAGGGTTCGAGCAGTACTTC
CDR3aa: CASSHAGFEQYF

v_gene: TRBV6-1
abundance: NA
j_gene: TRBJ1-6
d_gene: TRBD1
CDR3nt: TGTGCCAGCAGTGAGGTCGGATACGTACAGGGGAATTCACCCCTCCACTTT
CDR3aa: CASSEVGYVQGNSPLHF

v_gene: TRBV24-1
abundance: NA
j_gene: TRBJ2-3
d_gene: TRBD1
CDR3nt: TGTGCCACCAGTGCCAGTGTCCCGGGACAGGGCCACCGAGATGGTAGCACAGATACGCAGTATTTT
CDR3aa: CATSASVPGQGHRDGSTDTQYF

v_gene: TRBV30
abundance: NA
j_gene: TRBJ1-6
d_gene: NA
CDR3nt: TGTGCCTGGTCTTTAGCGGGCAGGTATAATTCACCCCTCCACTTT
CDR3aa: CAWSLAGRYNSPLHF

v_gene: TRBV7-2
abundance: NA
j_gene: TRBJ1-3
d_gene: NA
CDR3nt: TGTGCCAGCAGCTTAGCCAAATCTGGAAACACCATATATTTT
CDR3aa: CASSLAKSGNTIYF

v_gene: TRBV9
abundance: NA
j_gene: TRBJ2-5
d_gene: TRBD1
CDR3nt: TGTGCCAGCAGCGGGGGACAGAACCAAGAGACCCAGTACTTC
CDR3aa: CASSGGQNQETQYF

v_gene: TRBV19
abundance: few
j_gene: TRBJ1-4
d_gene: TRBD1
CDR3nt: TGTGCCAGTCAGTACACAGGGGTAGCTAATGAAAAACTGTTTTTT
CDR3aa: CASQYTGVANEKLFF

v_gene: TRBV20-1
abundance: NA
j_gene: TRBJ1-2
d_gene: NA
CDR3nt: TGCAGTGCTAGTACGGAGGGCCGACAGACGTTCTTCTATGGCTACACCTTC
CDR3aa: CSASTEGRQTFFYGYTF